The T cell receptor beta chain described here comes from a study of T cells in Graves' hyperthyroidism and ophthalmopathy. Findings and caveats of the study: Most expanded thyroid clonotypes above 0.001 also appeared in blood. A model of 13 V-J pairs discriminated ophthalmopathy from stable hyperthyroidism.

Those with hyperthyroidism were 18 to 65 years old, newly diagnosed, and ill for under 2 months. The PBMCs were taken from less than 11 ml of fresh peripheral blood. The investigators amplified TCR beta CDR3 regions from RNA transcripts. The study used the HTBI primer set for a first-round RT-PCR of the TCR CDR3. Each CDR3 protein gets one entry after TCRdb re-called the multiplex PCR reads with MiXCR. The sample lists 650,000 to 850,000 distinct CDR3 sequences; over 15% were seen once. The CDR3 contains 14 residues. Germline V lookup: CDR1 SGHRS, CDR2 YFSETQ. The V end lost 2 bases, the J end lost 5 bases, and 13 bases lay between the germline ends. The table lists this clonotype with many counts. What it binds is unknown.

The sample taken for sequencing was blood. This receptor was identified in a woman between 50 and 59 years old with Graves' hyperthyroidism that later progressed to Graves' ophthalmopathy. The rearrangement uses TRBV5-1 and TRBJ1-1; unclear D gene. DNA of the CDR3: TGCGCCAGCAGCTTTTTAGGGTCCCCGACTGAAGCTTTCTTT. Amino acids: CASSFLGSPTEAFF.